Shown below are 26 T cell receptor beta chains from a single sample sequenced in a study of cytomegalovirus exposure and HLA in healthy donors. Primers included in the PCR were 60 Vbeta and 13 Jbeta primers. Sequenced by immunoSEQ multiplex PCR; TCRdb stores in-frame clones only, minus some. The repertoire holds approximately 79,000 clones, with roughly 79% as singletons. The sequenced sample was PBMCs. The source of these receptors is a woman aged 40 to 50 in good health and CMV-seropositive.

This clone has just one count. The chain uses TRBV5-1 and TRBJ1-2; 8 nucleotides match TRBD1. CDR3 size: 15 residues. The germline CDR1 and CDR2 sequences are SGHRS and YFSETQ. The V and J ends lost 5 bases and 2 bases, in that order; junction bases with no gene match: 8. This CDR3 reads CASRPDRGKNYGYTF. Here the CDR3 DNA reads TGCGCCAGCAGGCCCGACAGGGGCAAAAACTATGGCTACACCTTC. The full variable domain, with the rest looked up from reference TRBV5-1 and TRBJ1-2, is KAGVTQTPRYLIKTRGQQVTLSCSPISGHRSVSWYQQTPGQGLQFLFEYFSETQRNKGNFPGRFSGRQFSNSRSEMNVSTLELGDSALYLCASRPDRGKNYGYTFGSGTRLTVV.

V gene TRBV18 combines with J gene TRBJ1-1; D is unresolved. Trimming took off 5 bases at V and 1 base at J, with 8 bases between the two ends. CDR1 is KGHSH and CDR2 is LQKENI in the germline V gene. The CDR3 runs to 13 residues. In nucleotides, the CDR3 is TGTGCCAGCTCATCCGCGGCGAACACTGAAGCTTTCTTT. This translates into CASSSAANTEAFF. The whole variable domain, remainder taken from reference TRBV18 and TRBJ1-1, is NAGVMQNPRHLVRRRGQEARLRCSPMKGHSHVYWYRQLPEEGLKFMVYLQKENIIDESGMPKERFSAEFPKEGPSILRIQQVVRGDSAAYFCASSSAANTEAFFGQGTRLTVV.

This clone has just one count. The chain combines TRBV5-1 with TRBJ2-5, with 7 positions matching TRBD1. The V gene end was trimmed by 4 bases and the J gene end by 0 bases; junction bases not matched to a gene: 6. The CDR3 is 15 residues long. Germline-derived CDR1 and CDR2 are SGHRS and YFSETQ. DNA of the CDR3: TGCGCCAGCAGCCGTAACAGGGGCGACCAAGAGACCCAGTACTTC. Translation: CASSRNRGDQETQYF.

This chain joins TRBV6-1 and TRBJ1-2; D is possibly TRBD1 (5 bases). Trimming took off 2 bases at V and 6 bases at J, with 16 bases between the two ends. The CDR3 has 15 amino acids. Looked up from germline, CDR1 is MNHNS and CDR2 is SASEGT. This chain's CDR3 is CASSELGLTLDGYTF. DNA for the CDR3: TGTGCCAGCAGTGAATTGGGACTCACCCTCGATGGCTACACCTTC.

V usage is TRBV7-2 and J usage is TRBJ2-2; 10 bases fit TRBD2. Per the germline V gene, CDR1 is SGHTA and CDR2 is FQGNSA. V was pared by 1 base and J by 8 bases, with 13 bases of the junction left unmatched. This CDR3 has 18 amino acids. The CDR3, as DNA: TGTGCCAGCAGCTTAGTCCCCCCAGCTAGCGGGAGAGTGGGGGAGCTGTTTTTT. Encoded protein: CASSLVPPASGRVGELFF.

The chain joins TRBV7-9 to TRBJ2-1; D remains unclear. The V end was cut by 5 bases, the J end by 0 bases, with 11 bases between. Germline CDR1 and CDR2: SEHNR and FQNEAQ (reference sequence). The CDR3 extends over 15 amino acids. This CDR3 reads CASSKARASYNEQFF. CDR3 coding DNA: TGTGCCAGCAGCAAAGCGAGAGCCTCCTACAATGAGCAGTTCTTC.

This clone turned up a few times. This chain uses TRBV6-1 with TRBJ1-1, with D possibly matching TRBD1 (5 bases). Per germline, CDR1 MNHNS and CDR2 SASEGT. This CDR3 has 15 residues. The V end lost 5 bases, the J end lost 7 bases, and 20 bases lay between the germline ends. In DNA form, the CDR3 reads TGTGCCAGCAGTCCCACGGGGGGGAGACGGAGTGAAGCTTTCTTT. Its translation: CASSPTGGRRSEAFF.

The chain combines TRBV28 with TRBJ2-7; 7 bases match TRBD2. The ends lost 3 bases at V and 0 bases at J; junction bases unmatched: 2. This CDR3 is 14 amino acids long. Per the germline V gene, CDR1 is MDHEN and CDR2 is SYDVKM. The CDR3 region is CASSLGGTSYEQYF. The CDR3, as DNA: TGTGCCAGCAGTTTGGGGGGGACCTCCTACGAGCAGTACTTC.

The chain has TRBV19 and TRBJ1-6; D call uncertain. V gave up 5 bases and J gave up 7 bases, with 9 bases separating them. The CDR3 is 13 residues long. Germline V gives CDR1 LNHDA, CDR2 SQIVND (reference sequence). The CDR3 bases are TGTGCCAGTAGTGTCGGGGAGAATTCACCCCTCCACTTT. This codes for CASSVGENSPLHF.

The J gene is TRBJ1-4, the V gene TRBV2; D is possibly TRBD1 (5 bases). Germline CDR1 SNHLY, CDR2 FYNNEI. Trimming took 9 bases from V and 3 from J, leaving 17 bases between them. This CDR3 spans 15 amino acids. CDR3 nucleotides: TGTGCCAGTCGAGAGACGGGGGTACCTAATGAAAAACTGTTTTTT. This sequence encodes CASRETGVPNEKLFF.

This chain links TRBV7-9 with TRBJ1-1, with TRBD1 identical over 7 bases. V shed 2 bases and J 8 bases; nucleotides not matched to a gene: 8. The CDR3 is 14 residues long. Looked up from germline, CDR1 is SEHNR and CDR2 is FQNEAQ (reference sequence). CDR3: CASSLKWTGSEAFF. CDR3 in DNA: TGTGCCAGCAGCTTAAAATGGACAGGCTCAGAAGCTTTCTTT.

This sequence joins TRBV29-1 and TRBJ2-3; the D gene is possibly TRBD2 (7 bases). The CDR3 loop spans 12 amino acids. Germline-derived CDR1 and CDR2 are SQVTM and ANQGSEA. Trimming took 7 bases from V and 3 from J, leaving 11 bases between them. The CDR3 bases are TGCAGCGGAGGGGGGGCAACAGATACGCAGTATTTT. It translates to CSGGGATDTQYF.

The chain has TRBV5-1 and TRBJ1-2, with TRBD1 matching 7 bases. V trimming: 4 bases; J trimming: 8 bases; junction bases outside the gene matches: 11. This CDR3 spans 14 amino acids. Germline CDR1 SGHRS, CDR2 YFSETQ. The CDR3 reads CASSIPGQTIGYTF. CDR3 DNA sequence: TGCGCCAGCAGCATACCGGGACAGACGATCGGCTACACCTTC.

The genes are TRBV5-1 and TRBJ1-1; D ambiguous. The V end lost 5 bases, the J end lost 0 bases, and 14 bases lay between the germline ends. Germline V gene lookup returns CDR1 SGHRS and CDR2 YFSETQ. The CDR3 length is 15 residues. The CDR3 DNA reads as TGCGCCAGCAGAGGGTCGGGAGGGATGAACACTGAAGCTTTCTTT. It codes for CASRGSGGMNTEAFF.

The genes are TRBV6-1 and TRBJ1-6, with a weak D call TRBD1 (5 bases). This CDR3 spans 14 amino acids. The germline V gene has CDR1 MNHNS and CDR2 SASEGT. V lost 4 bases, J lost 7 bases, and 11 bases lay in between. The CDR3, as DNA: TGTGCCAGCAGTGGAGACAGCCAGAATTCACCCCTCCACTTT. It translates to CASSGDSQNSPLHF.

The V gene is TRBV4-1, the J gene TRBJ1-1; 7 bases are shared with TRBD1. With V trimmed by 0 bases and J by 1 base, 8 bases remained unmatched. CDR1 and CDR2 from the germline V gene are MGHRA and YSYEKL. The CDR3 runs to 17 residues. CDR3 region: CASSQDPSGTANTEAFF. Written as DNA, the CDR3 is TGCGCCAGCAGCCAAGACCCCTCCGGGACAGCGAACACTGAAGCTTTCTTT.

The CDR3 sequence is CASSSDRNYGYTF. Written as DNA, the CDR3 is TGTGCCAGCAGTTCGGACAGGAACTATGGCTACACCTTC. The rearrangement uses TRBV2 and TRBJ1-2, with 7 positions matching TRBD1. This CDR3 is 13 amino acids long. V lost 5 bases, J lost 2 bases, and 2 bases stayed unmatched. CDR1 and CDR2 (germline): SNHLY, FYNNEI. Using reference TRBV2 and TRBJ1-2 for the parts outside the CDR3, the full variable domain is EPEVTQTPSHQVTQMGQEVILRCVPISNHLYFYWYRQILGQKVEFLVSFYNNEISEKSEIFDDQFSVERPDGSNFTLKIRSTKLEDSAMYFCASSSDRNYGYTFGSGTRLTVV.

This chain joins TRBV4-2 and TRBJ2-3, with 10 bases fitting TRBD2. The CDR3 consists of 18 residues. J gave up 4 bases and V 3 bases, and 13 bases lay outside the gene matches. In germline, CDR1 is LGHNA, CDR2 YNFKEQ. The CDR3 sequence is CASSHRRASGRSADTQYF. The CDR3 bases are TGTGCCAGCAGCCATCGAAGGGCTAGCGGGAGATCGGCAGATACGCAGTATTTT.

This chain links TRBV18 with TRBJ1-4; D might be TRBD1 (6 bases). V lost 6 bases to trimming and J lost 7 bases, with 15 bases between them. The length of the CDR3 is 14 residues. In germline, CDR1 is KGHSH, CDR2 LQKENI. The CDR3 loop reads CASSSDRSGEKLFF. The CDR3 DNA is TGTGCCAGCTCTTCAGACAGGTCGGGTGAAAAACTGTTTTTT.

V and J are TRBV6-1 and TRBJ2-5, with 9 positions matching TRBD1. This CDR3 region has 13 residues. In germline, CDR1 is MNHNS, CDR2 SASEGT. Unmatched junction bases numbered 5, after V lost 10 bases and J lost 2 bases. This CDR3 reads CANRDREQETQYF. The DNA of the CDR3 is TGTGCCAACCGGGACAGGGAGCAAGAGACCCAGTACTTC.

The sample holds a few counts of this clone. The chain links TRBV6-8 to TRBJ1-2, with D possibly being TRBD1 (5 bases). Per the germline V gene, CDR1 is MNHGY and CDR2 is SAAAGT. The ends were cut back, 0 bases at V and 7 bases at J, with 9 bases in the middle. This CDR3 is 13 amino acids long. The CDR3: CASSYSIQGGYTF. In DNA, the CDR3 is TGTGCCAGCAGTTACTCGATCCAGGGTGGCTACACCTTC.

V usage is TRBV7-8 and J usage is TRBJ2-1; no clear D gene. Deletions cut 1 base from V and 2 bases from J, with 9 bases between. CDR1 is SGHVS and CDR2 is FQNEAQ in the germline V gene. The CDR3 spans 15 residues. The CDR3 bases are TGTGCCAGCAGCTTAGTGATTGGCCCCTACAATGAGCAGTTCTTC. Translation gives CASSLVIGPYNEQFF.

For the CDR3, the DNA is TGTGCCAGCAGTTTTGGGAGGCCGCAGGATACCTACGAGCAGTACTTC. It translates to CASSFGRPQDTYEQYF. This chain connects TRBV27 to TRBJ2-7; possible D gene TRBD2, 6 bases. Germline CDR1 and CDR2: MNHEY and SMNVEV (reference sequence). The CDR3 contains 16 residues. V lost 3 bases and J 2 bases, leaving 17 bases between the germline ends.

V gene TRBV13 combines with J gene TRBJ1-1; 7 nucleotides line up with TRBD1. V gave up 4 bases and J gave up 5 bases; unmatched junction bases: 4. The CDR3 runs 13 residues. CDR1 and CDR2 from the germline V gene are PRHDT and FYEKMQ (reference sequence). Here the CDR3 reads CASSSGGGTEAFF. Written as DNA, the CDR3 is TGTGCCAGCAGCTCAGGGGGAGGTACTGAAGCTTTCTTT.

This chain uses TRBV29-1 with TRBJ2-7, with 9 bases aligning to TRBD2. CDR1 is SQVTM, CDR2 ANQGSEA, per germline. The CDR3 is 13 residues long. J was trimmed by 3 bases and V by 5 bases; bases with no gene match: 5. The CDR3 sequence is CSVLASGDYEQYF. The CDR3, as DNA: TGCAGCGTTTTAGCTAGCGGGGACTACGAGCAGTACTTC.

The rearrangement links TRBV28 to TRBJ2-1; 8 bases map to TRBD2. The V gene's germline CDR1 is MDHEN and CDR2 SYDVKM. This CDR3 comprises 15 residues. V lost 2 bases and J lost 4; bases outside the gene matches: 4. CDR3 sequence (DNA): TGTGCCAGCAGTTTAATCACTAGCGGATACAATGAGCAGTTCTTC. Encoded protein: CASSLITSGYNEQFF. Full variable domain (missing parts from reference TRBV28 and TRBJ2-1): DVKVTQSSRYLVKRTGEKVFLECVQDMDHENMFWYRQDPGLGLRLIYFSYDVKMKEKGDIPEGYSVSREKKERFSLILESASTNQTSMYLCASSLITSGYNEQFFGPGTRLTVL.